The clone carrying this T cell receptor (beta chain) was picked up a small number of times. Its antigen remains unidentified. The Oncomine TCR Beta short-read assay was applied to DNA of cultured CD4+ T cells. TCRdb independently ran MiXCR on the PCR reads; one entry per CDR3 protein. Of 7,700 or so distinct CDR3 sequences in the sample, 20% to 25% were seen once. These data originate in a study of vaccination and CD4 T cells after COVID-19. The wider study: Overlapping spike peptides served as the stimulus for the cells. These peptides came from SARS-CoV-2 and from the common cold coronaviruses HCoV-NL63, HCoV-OC43 and HCoV-229E.

Germline assignment: CDR1 SGHDT and CDR2 YYEEEE. V was pared by 2 bases and J by 3 bases, with 5 bases of the junction left unmatched. The CDR3 spans 15 residues. The treatment: approximately 11-day PBMC culture with coronavirus spike peptide pools or control peptides (ViraFEST assay). Material: CD4+ T cells from blood, cultured in vitro, obtained after SARS-CoV-2 vaccination. This clonotype was obtained from a human donor who had recovered from COVID-19. The genes are TRBV5-6 and TRBJ2-7, with TRBD2 matching over 10 bases. CDR3 nucleotide sequence: TGTGCCAGCAGCTTCACTAGCGGGATCCTCTACGAGCAGTACTTC. It is translated as CASSFTSGILYEQYF.